Given below is one TCR beta chain in context. The data originate from a study of shared clonotypes between healthy human individuals. Sequencing used immunoSEQ multiplex PCR; TCRdb keeps in-frame clones, though not all of them. Among about 1 million clones listed, about 75% were seen once. All donors qualified as healthy HIV-negative adults and had experienced no recent acute infections or vaccinations. This CDR3 has 15 residues. Germline CDR1 reads SGDLS; CDR2 reads YYNGEE. V gave up 6 bases and J gave up 6 bases; unmatched junction bases: 12. Source material: memory CD4+ T cells sorted from blood. Subset described: CD45RA-negative fraction. The TCR originated in a man between 18 and 35 years old in good health. This sequence joins TRBV9 and TRBJ2-3; the match to TRBD2 covers 8 bases. The CDR3 region is CASTATSGSADTQYF. CDR3 sequence (DNA): TGTGCCAGCACCGCTACCAGCGGGAGCGCGGATACGCAGTATTTT.